Following are 21 T cell receptor beta chains from one sample sequenced in a study of shared clonotypes between healthy human individuals. The repertoire was sequenced with immunoSEQ multiplex PCR; TCRdb's copy has only in-frame clones and lacks some. The data show 2.3 million or so clones, with approximately 93% seen just once and approximately 0.4% held by the top ten. The sequenced sample consisted of naive CD4+ T cells from PBMCs. This sample's subset: CD45RA+ positively selected. Source of these receptors: a man between 18 and 29 years old in good health. Some clones in this sample may be carry-over from other donors' samples.

The chain is built from TRBV9 and TRBJ1-2; no firm D call. CDR1 and CDR2 from the germline V gene are SGDLS and YYNGEE. The V and J ends lost 3 bases and 8 bases respectively, with 17 bases between them. The CDR3 loop spans 14 amino acids. CDR3 in amino acids: CASSEGPTYRGYTF. The CDR3 DNA follows: TGTGCCAGCAGCGAAGGACCTACCTATAGGGGCTACACCTTC.

The V call is TRBV30, the J call TRBJ2-3; 11 bases match TRBD1. V gave up 0 bases and J gave up 2 bases; unmatched junction bases: 1. From germline, CDR1 is GTSNPN and CDR2 SVGIG (reference sequence). This CDR3 region has 15 residues. The CDR3 nucleotides are TGTGCCTGGAGTGTCGGACAGGGGGCCACAGATACGCAGTATTTT. This sequence encodes CAWSVGQGATDTQYF.

The V call is TRBV10-3, the J call TRBJ1-2; D is unclear. The germline gives CDR1 ENHRY, CDR2 SYGVKD. This CDR3 has 12 residues. The germline V and J ends were trimmed by 11 bases and 0 bases, with 10 bases remaining between them. The CDR3 coding sequence is TGTGCCGCCAGAAAGACTAACTATGGCTACACCTTC. As protein: CAARKTNYGYTF.

This chain connects TRBV7-9 to TRBJ1-1; no clear D gene. In germline, CDR1 is SEHNR, CDR2 FQNEAQ (reference sequence). This CDR3 spans 13 amino acids. Trimming left V 2 bases short and J 3 bases short, with 7 bases between. CDR3 nucleotides: TGTGCCAGCAGCTTACTTTCAGACACTGAAGCTTTCTTT. Residues: CASSLLSDTEAFF.

This rearrangement joins TRBV6-1 to TRBJ2-5, with 14 nucleotides matching TRBD2. The trim removed 1 base at V and 7 bases at J, leaving 11 bases unmatched. The germline V gene encodes CDR1 MNHNS and CDR2 SASEGT. CDR3 size: 18 residues. The CDR3 region has the DNA TGTGCCAGCAGTGAAGTGGCGGTTGGACTAGCGGGAGGCATGACCCAGTACTTC. Translated, it gives CASSEVAVGLAGGMTQYF.

The chain has TRBV10-3 and TRBJ2-1; 10 nucleotides line up with TRBD2. The length of the CDR3 is 15 residues. CDR1 and CDR2 (germline): ENHRY, SYGVKD. Trimming at V came to 2 bases and at J to 2 bases, leaving 0 bases not matched to a gene. CDR3 amino acids: CAISELAGAYNEQFF. The CDR3 DNA follows: TGTGCCATCAGTGAGCTAGCGGGAGCCTACAATGAGCAGTTCTTC.

V and J are TRBV18 and TRBJ2-5; D remains unclear. CDR1 is KGHSH, CDR2 LQKENI, per germline. This CDR3 is 14 amino acids long. V was shortened by 3 bases and J by 1 base, with 9 bases between the two germline ends. The CDR3, as DNA: TGTGCCAGCTCACCTGGGATCGCCCAAGAGACCCAGTACTTC. Protein: CASSPGIAQETQYF.

The V and J genes are TRBV27 and TRBJ2-7; 8 bases line up with TRBD1. Per the germline V gene, CDR1 is MNHEY and CDR2 is SMNVEV (reference sequence). The J segment lost 2 bases and the V segment lost 5 bases, leaving 11 bases of the junction unmatched. The CDR3 runs to 16 residues. The CDR3 is CASSTGGTGPPYEQYF. The DNA of the CDR3 is TGTGCCAGCAGTACTGGGGGGACAGGCCCCCCCTACGAGCAGTACTTC.

This clone has just one count. The chain carries TRBV30 and TRBJ2-5; possible D gene TRBD2, 6 bases. CDR1 GTSNPN and CDR2 SVGIG come from the germline V gene (reference sequence). The CDR3 is made up of 13 amino acids. V was pared by 3 bases and J by 2 bases, with 10 bases between. The CDR3: CAWREGRQETQYF. In DNA form, the CDR3 reads TGTGCCTGGAGGGAGGGCAGGCAAGAGACCCAGTACTTC.

This sequence joins TRBV5-1 and TRBJ2-2, with D unclear. CDR1 and CDR2 from the germline V gene are SGHRS and YFSETQ. CDR3 length: 15 residues. V lost 4 bases, J lost 2 bases, and 12 bases lay in between. Here the CDR3 reads CASSMDATNTGELFF. The CDR3 region has the DNA TGCGCCAGCAGCATGGACGCGACCAACACCGGGGAGCTGTTTTTT.

J is TRBJ1-1 and V is TRBV5-1; TRBD1 matches at 7 bases. Germline V gives CDR1 SGHRS, CDR2 YFSETQ. Trimming removed 0 bases from V and 4 bases from J; junction bases left unmatched: 3. The CDR3 contains 14 residues. The DNA of the CDR3 is TGCGCCAGCAGCTTGGGACAGGGCTTCACTGAAGCTTTCTTT. This gives the protein CASSLGQGFTEAFF.

The chain recombines TRBV6-1 with TRBJ2-7; D is undetermined. This CDR3 spans 15 amino acids. Germline values: CDR1 MNHNS, CDR2 SASEGT. With 6 bases removed from V and 0 bases from J, the gap between germline ends came to 15 bases. Written as DNA, the CDR3 is TGTGCCAGCAGAACAGACACTTGGAGCTCCTACGAGCAGTACTTC. Its translation is CASRTDTWSSYEQYF.

V and J are TRBV29-1 and TRBJ2-1, with D possibly being TRBD2 (5 bases). Germline V gives CDR1 SQVTM, CDR2 ANQGSEA. V lost 5 bases and J lost 8, with 16 bases in between. The CDR3 contains 13 residues. CDR3 in DNA: TGCAGCGTTTTCACGGGAATTAGAGATGAGCAGTTCTTC. Translation gives CSVFTGIRDEQFF.

This clone occurred once. The V gene is TRBV7-6, the J gene TRBJ2-5; D perhaps matches TRBD1 (6 bases). CDR3 length: 18 residues. V lost 6 bases and J 0 bases, leaving 23 bases between the germline ends. The germline gives CDR1 SGHVS, CDR2 FNYEAQ. Here the CDR3 reads CASSFKVGGPLYQETQYF. The CDR3 DNA reads TGTGCCAGCAGTTTCAAAGTTGGGGGCCCCCTGTACCAAGAGACCCAGTACTTC.

The CDR3 DNA sequence: TGTGCCAGCAGCAAAGGAGTCCTGACAGGGTGGAGGGCTGAAGCTTTCTTT. It encodes CASSKGVLTGWRAEAFF. The chain recombines TRBV21-1 with TRBJ1-1; TRBD1, the table's D call, was not compared with the DNA. TRBV21-1 is a pseudogene. This CDR3 has 17 residues.

The chain has TRBV28 and TRBJ2-2, with a possible D match to TRBD1 (6 bases). CDR3 length equals 15 residues. Germline V lookup: CDR1 MDHEN, CDR2 SYDVKM. Trimming shortened V by 2 bases and J by 1 base, and 8 bases separated the two germline ends. Here the CDR3 reads CASSLGGQNTGELFF. The CDR3 DNA sequence: TGTGCCAGCAGTTTAGGGGGACAGAACACCGGGGAGCTGTTTTTT.

The genes are TRBV9 and TRBJ1-1, with TRBD1 matching 7 bases. This CDR3 contains 15 residues. Germline V lookup: CDR1 SGDLS, CDR2 YYNGEE. The J segment lost 1 base and the V segment lost 6 bases, leaving 9 bases of the junction unmatched. CDR3 DNA: TGTGCCAGCAACCCTACCGGGACAGCGAACACTGAAGCTTTCTTT. It is translated as CASNPTGTANTEAFF.

The V and J genes are TRBV6-1 and TRBJ1-5; D may be TRBD1 (6 bases). Trimming left V 3 bases short and J 8 bases short, with 14 bases between. The CDR3 contains 14 residues. The V gene's germline CDR1 is MNHNS and CDR2 SASEGT. The CDR3 sequence is CASSDGTGYKPQHF. The DNA of the CDR3 is TGTGCCAGCAGTGACGGTACAGGGTATAAGCCCCAGCATTTT.

The chain combines TRBV12-5 with TRBJ2-2; D remains ambiguous. The V end was cut by 0 bases, the J end by 2 bases, with 10 bases between. The CDR3 consists of 16 residues. Germline CDR1 and CDR2: LGHNT and FRNRAP. In nucleotides, the CDR3 is TGTGCTAGTGGTTTGGTACGAACAGAAAACACCGGGGAGCTGTTTTTT. As protein: CASGLVRTENTGELFF.

This clone was seen just once. The chain uses TRBV27 and TRBJ2-7, with a possible D match to TRBD2 (6 bases). The germline CDR1 and CDR2 sequences are MNHEY and SMNVEV (reference sequence). This CDR3 comprises 14 residues. V was trimmed by 5 bases and J by 3 bases, leaving 14 bases between them. The CDR3 DNA follows: TGTGCCAGCAGTAAACCCGGGACTTTCTACGAGCAGTACTTC. Translated, it gives CASSKPGTFYEQYF.

This clone is a singleton in its sample. This chain links TRBV6-5 with TRBJ1-2; TRBD1 is a possible D gene (5 bases). The germline V gene has CDR1 MNHEY and CDR2 SVGAGI. The CDR3 spans 14 residues. Trimming stripped 5 bases from V and 3 bases from J, with 13 bases between. The CDR3 is CASSPSGGDYGYTF. In DNA, the CDR3 is TGTGCCAGCAGTCCCTCGGGGGGAGACTATGGCTACACCTTC.